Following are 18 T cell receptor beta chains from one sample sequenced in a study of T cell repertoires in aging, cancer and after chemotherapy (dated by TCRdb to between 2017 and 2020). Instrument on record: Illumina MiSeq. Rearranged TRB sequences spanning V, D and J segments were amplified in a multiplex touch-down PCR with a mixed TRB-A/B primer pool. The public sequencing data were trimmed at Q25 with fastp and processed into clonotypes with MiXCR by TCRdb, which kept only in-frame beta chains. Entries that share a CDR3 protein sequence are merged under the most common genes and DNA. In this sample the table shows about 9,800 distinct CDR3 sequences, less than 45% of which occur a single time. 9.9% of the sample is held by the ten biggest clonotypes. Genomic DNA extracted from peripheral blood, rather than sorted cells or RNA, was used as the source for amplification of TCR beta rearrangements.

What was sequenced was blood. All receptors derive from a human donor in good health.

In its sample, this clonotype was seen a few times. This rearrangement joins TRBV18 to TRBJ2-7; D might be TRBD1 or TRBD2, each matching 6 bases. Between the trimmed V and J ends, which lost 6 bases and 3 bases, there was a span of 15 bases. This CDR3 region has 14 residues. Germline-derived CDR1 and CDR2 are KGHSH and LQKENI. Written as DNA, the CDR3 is TGTGCCAGCTCCCCGCCAGGAGGGGGCTACGAGCAGTACTTC. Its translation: CASSPPGGGYEQYF.

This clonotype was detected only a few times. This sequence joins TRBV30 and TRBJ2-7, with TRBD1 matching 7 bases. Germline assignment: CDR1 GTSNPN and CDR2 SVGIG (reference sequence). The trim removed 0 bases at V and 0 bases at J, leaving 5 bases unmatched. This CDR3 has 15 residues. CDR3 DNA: TGTGCCTGGAGTGTACCCCAGGGGGTCTCCTACGAGCAGTACTTC. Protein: CAWSVPQGVSYEQYF.

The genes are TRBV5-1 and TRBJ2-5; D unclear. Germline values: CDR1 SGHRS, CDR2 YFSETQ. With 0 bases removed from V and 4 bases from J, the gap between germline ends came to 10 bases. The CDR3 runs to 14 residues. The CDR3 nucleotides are TGCGCCAGCAGCTTGGGCATGTCTGGAGAGACCCAGTACTTC. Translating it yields CASSLGMSGETQYF. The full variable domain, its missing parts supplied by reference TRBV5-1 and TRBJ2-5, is KAGVTQTPRYLIKTRGQQVTLSCSPISGHRSVSWYQQTPGQGLQFLFEYFSETQRNKGNFPGRFSGRQFSNSRSEMNVSTLELGDSALYLCASSLGMSGETQYFGPGTRLLVL.

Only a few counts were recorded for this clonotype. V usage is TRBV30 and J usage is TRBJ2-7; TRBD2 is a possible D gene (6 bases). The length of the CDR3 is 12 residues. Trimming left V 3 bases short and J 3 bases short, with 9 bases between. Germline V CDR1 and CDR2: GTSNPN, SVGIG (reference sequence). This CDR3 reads CAWSPSVYEQYF. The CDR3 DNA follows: TGTGCCTGGAGCCCTAGCGTCTACGAGCAGTACTTC.

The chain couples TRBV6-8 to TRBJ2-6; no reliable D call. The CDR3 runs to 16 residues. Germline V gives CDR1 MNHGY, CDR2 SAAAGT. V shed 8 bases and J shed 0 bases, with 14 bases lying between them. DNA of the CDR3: TGTGCCAGCGGGGATCCATTTGTCTCTGGGGCCAACGTCCTGACTTTC. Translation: CASGDPFVSGANVLTF.

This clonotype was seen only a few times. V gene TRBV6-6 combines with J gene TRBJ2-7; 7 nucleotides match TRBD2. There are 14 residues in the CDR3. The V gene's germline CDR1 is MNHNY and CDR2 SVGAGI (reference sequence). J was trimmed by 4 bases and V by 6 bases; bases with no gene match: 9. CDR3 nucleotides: TGTGCCAGCAGCCTTGGACTAGTAGGGTACGAGCAGTACTTC. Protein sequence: CASSLGLVGYEQYF.

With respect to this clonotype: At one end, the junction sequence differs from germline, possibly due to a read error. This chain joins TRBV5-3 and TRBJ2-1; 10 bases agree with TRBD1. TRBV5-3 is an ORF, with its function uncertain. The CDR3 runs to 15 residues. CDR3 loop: CASSLMGQGTNEQFF. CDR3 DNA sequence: TGTGCCAGCAGCTTAATGGGACAGGGGACTAATGAGCAGTTCTTC.

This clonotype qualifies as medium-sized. The CDR3 nucleotides read TGTGCCTGGGCGACAGGGTTCGATGAGCAGTTCTTC. It codes for CAWATGFDEQFF. The rearrangement links TRBV30 to TRBJ2-1; 7 bases line up with TRBD1. The CDR3 is 12 amino acids. V shed 5 bases, J shed 8 bases, and the junction held 6 bases outside the gene matches. Germline CDR1 reads GTSNPN; CDR2 reads SVGIG (reference sequence).

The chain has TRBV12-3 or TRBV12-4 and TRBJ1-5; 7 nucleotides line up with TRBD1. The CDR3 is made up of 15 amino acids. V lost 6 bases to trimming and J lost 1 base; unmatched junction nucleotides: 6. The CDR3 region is CASSLTGISNQPQHF. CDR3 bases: TGTGCCAGCAGCCTGACAGGGATCAGCAATCAGCCCCAGCATTTT.

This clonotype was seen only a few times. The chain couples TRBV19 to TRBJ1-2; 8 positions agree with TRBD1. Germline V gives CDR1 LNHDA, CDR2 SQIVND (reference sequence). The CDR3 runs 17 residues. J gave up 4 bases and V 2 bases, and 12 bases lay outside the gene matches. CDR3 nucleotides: TGTGCCAGTAGTATACCGGGTAGGGGACAGGAGAGCTATGGCTACACCTTC. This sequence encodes CASSIPGRGQESYGYTF.

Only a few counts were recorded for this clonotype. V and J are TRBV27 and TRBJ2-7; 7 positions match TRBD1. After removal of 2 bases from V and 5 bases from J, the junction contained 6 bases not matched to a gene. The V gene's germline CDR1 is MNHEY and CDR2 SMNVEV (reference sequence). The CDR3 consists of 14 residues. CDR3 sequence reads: CASSLIQGIHEQYF. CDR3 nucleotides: TGTGCCAGCAGTTTAATACAGGGGATCCACGAGCAGTACTTC.

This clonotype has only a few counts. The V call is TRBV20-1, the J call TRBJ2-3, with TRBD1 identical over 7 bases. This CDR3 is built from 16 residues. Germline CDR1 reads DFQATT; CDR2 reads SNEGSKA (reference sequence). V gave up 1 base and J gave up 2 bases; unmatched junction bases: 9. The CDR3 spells CSARVGTEWFTDTQYF. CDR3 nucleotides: TGCAGTGCTAGAGTGGGGACAGAATGGTTCACAGATACGCAGTATTTT.

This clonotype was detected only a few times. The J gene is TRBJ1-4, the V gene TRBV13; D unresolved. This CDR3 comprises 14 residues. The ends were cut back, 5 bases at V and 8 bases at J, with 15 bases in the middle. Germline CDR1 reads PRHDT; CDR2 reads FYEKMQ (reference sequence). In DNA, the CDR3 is TGTGCCAGCAGCCGAGTGGGCGGGAACGAAAAACTGTTTTTT. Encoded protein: CASSRVGGNEKLFF.

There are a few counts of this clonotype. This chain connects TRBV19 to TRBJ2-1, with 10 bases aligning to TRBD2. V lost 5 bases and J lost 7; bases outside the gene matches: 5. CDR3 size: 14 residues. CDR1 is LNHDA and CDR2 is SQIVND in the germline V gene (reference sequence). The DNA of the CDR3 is TGTGCCAGTAGTCCTTCTAGCGGGAGAAATGAGCAGTTCTTC. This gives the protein CASSPSSGRNEQFF.

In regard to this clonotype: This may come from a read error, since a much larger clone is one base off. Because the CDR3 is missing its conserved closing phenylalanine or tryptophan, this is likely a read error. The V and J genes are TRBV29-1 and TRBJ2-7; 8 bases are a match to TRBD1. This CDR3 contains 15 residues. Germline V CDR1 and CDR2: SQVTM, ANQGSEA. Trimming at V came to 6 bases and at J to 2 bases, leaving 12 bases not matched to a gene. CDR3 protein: CSVKPGTGNTYEQYL. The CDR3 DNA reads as TGCAGCGTGAAACCCGGGACAGGTAACACCTACGAGCAGTACCTC.

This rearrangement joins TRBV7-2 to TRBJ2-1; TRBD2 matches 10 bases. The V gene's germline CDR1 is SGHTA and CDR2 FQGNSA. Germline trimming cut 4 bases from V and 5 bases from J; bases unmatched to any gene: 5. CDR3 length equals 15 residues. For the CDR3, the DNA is TGTGCCAGCAGCTCTAGCGGGAGAGGAGACAATGAGCAGTTCTTC. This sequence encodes CASSSSGRGDNEQFF.

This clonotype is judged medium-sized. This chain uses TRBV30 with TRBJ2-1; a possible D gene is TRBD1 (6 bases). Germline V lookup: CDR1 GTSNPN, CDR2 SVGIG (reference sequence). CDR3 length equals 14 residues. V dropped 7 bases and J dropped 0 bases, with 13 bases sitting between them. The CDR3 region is CALRDKSSYNEQFF. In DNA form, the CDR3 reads TGTGCCTTACGGGACAAAAGCTCCTACAATGAGCAGTTCTTC.

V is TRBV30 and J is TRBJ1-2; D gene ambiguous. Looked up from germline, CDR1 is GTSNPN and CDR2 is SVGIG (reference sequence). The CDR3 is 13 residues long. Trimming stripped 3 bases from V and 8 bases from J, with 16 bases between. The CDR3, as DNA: TGTGCCTGGAGCCCTGAGGGATCGGGAGGCTACACCTTC. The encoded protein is CAWSPEGSGGYTF.